This T cell receptor (beta chain) was recorded in a study of early T cells in non-severe SARS-CoV-2 infection (dated by TCRdb to about 2021). At the level of the whole study: TCR sequencing used bulk RNA from unsorted whole blood, so alpha and beta chains could not be paired.

Set within a cohort of healthcare workers in London, UK, this nested case-control study involved weekly PCR testing of nasopharyngeal swabs along with blood sampling. Healthcare workers were recruited between 23 and 31 March 2020, during the week of the UK lockdown, and were followed weekly for up to about 16 weeks. The library was obtained by 5' RACE. Data came from a NextSeq 500. The TCR library protocol attached unique molecular identifiers to individual cDNA molecules to correct for sequencing error and PCR bias. TCR alpha and beta chains were both sequenced, and the abundances of alpha and beta sequences in each sample were closely correlated with each other. Per the original workflow: Decombinator V4 was used to annotate TCR sequences for V gene, J gene and CDR3. Expanded TCRs were defined as changing significantly between any two time points under a Poisson model with p below 0.0001. Abundances of TCRs were expressed as counts per million after normalisation to the total number of TCRs sequenced in each sample. TRAV1-2 paired with TRAJ12, TRAJ20 or TRAJ33 defined MAIT TCRs, while TRAV10 paired with TRAJ18 defined iNKT TCRs. VDJdb, accessed 1 November 2021, was searched for CMV, EBV and SARS-CoV-2 annotated TCRs, with TCRs annotated for multiple antigens excluded. TCRdb trimmed the raw reads at Q25, called clones with MiXCR and kept productive beta chains. When rows share a CDR3 protein, they turn into one entry using the most common DNA and genes. TCRdb, not the authors, supplied the V and J calls. Across this sample there are some 45,000 distinct CDR3 sequences, with roughly 10% seen only once. Approximately 5.7% of the sample lies in the top ten.

What the authors observed across the whole study: VDJdb matching was skewed toward anti-spike CD8 responses and likely underestimated virus-specific expansions, missing private and CD4 specificities.

Spanning cysteine to phenylalanine, the CDR3 consists of 14 amino acids. Kept here is only the CDR3 DNA, which spans 42 bases and is read in frame from base 1. The V end gives up 5 bases and the J end 4 bases, leaving 5 bases in the junction not matched to a gene. CDR1 is given as LNHNV and CDR2 as YYDKDF, both from the germline V gene (reference sequence). In the case of this clonotype: It lacks a known antigen. No per-base quality is available; no much larger clone lies one base away.

The sequence derives from an adult who was a healthcare worker with PCR-confirmed SARS-CoV-2 infection or an uninfected control (not recorded which). The sample was whole blood, taken at baseline. The chain employs TRBV15 and TRBJ1-5, and 7 junction bases match TRBD1. The CDR3 in this case is CATSLGGSNQPQHF. The bases read TGTGCCACCAGCTTAGGGGGCAGTAATCAGCCCCAGCATTTT.